This T cell receptor (beta chain) was captured by sequencing in a study of CD8 T cells in Susac syndrome. On the study more broadly: Patients with Susac syndrome were therapy-naive, treated with corticosteroids, or treated with intravenous immunoglobulin alone when blood was collected.

The CDR3 has 15 residues. Germline values: CDR1 DFQATT, CDR2 SNEGSKA (reference sequence). The V gene end was trimmed by 4 bases and the J gene end by 0 bases; junction bases not matched to a gene: 7. In contrast to the negatively isolated CD8+ and CD4+ T cells, TEMRA cells were FACS-enriched. A quantity of about 0.5 to 1 ug RNA underwent reverse transcription using random hexamers. TCRdb re-analysed the immunoSEQ multiplex PCR reads in MiXCR, keeping a single row per CDR3 protein. This sample has 100,000 to 150,000 distinct CDR3 sequences, with just under 95% found just once. Sequencing used CD8+ T cells from PBMCs. V usage is TRBV20-1 and J usage is TRBJ2-3; 7 positions agree with TRBD1. The TCR originated in a human donor with Susac syndrome. The CDR3 here is CSAKSRGFSTDTQYF. The CDR3, as DNA: TGCAGTGCTAAATCCAGGGGGTTTAGCACAGATACGCAGTATTTT.